Below, one TCR beta chain is given with its context. This clone has more than one count but fewer than ten. What this receptor recognizes is not known. Base qualities are not provided; no much larger clone lies one nucleotide away. This sample was taken from a study of blood T cell repertoires in COVID-19 (dated by TCRdb to 2018 to 2021). As for the study more broadly: Samples from collaborators originated in the United States, Italy and Spain and spanned both the acute and convalescent phases of COVID-19. Where HLA class I and class II types were available, the types were taken from metadata supplied by the sample provider, not from assay-based typing. A de-identified subject ID, COVID-19 status, age in years and sex were almost always included in the sample metadata. The repertoires were released in a freely available public database meant as a resource for research on the immune response to SARS-CoV-2. The material from the prospective study consisted of cDNA or gDNA derived from T cells, B-cell-depleted T cells, or PBMCs. Samples were obtained from the ongoing ImmuneRACE study (first 160 participants) and from 1,200 or so subjects provided by 6 global collaborators. Deeply sampled blood TCRbeta repertoires from subjects exposed to, actively infected with, or recovered from COVID-19 were included in the dataset.

CDR1 and CDR2 are drawn from the germline V gene (reference sequence): SGHNT, YYREEE. Trimming at the junction amounts to 3 bases on V and 6 bases on J, and the germline ends lie 11 bases apart. The CDR3 holds 13 amino acids from the cysteine to the phenylalanine. CDR3 DNA only is kept here, 39 bases in frame from base 1. TCRbeta CDR3 regions were amplified from genomic DNA using the immunoSEQ Assay, a bias-controlled multiplex PCR. The authors processed their data as follows. The number of nucleated cells in each sample was estimated by amplification of reference gene primers within the assay. To quantify the absolute abundance of each unique TCRbeta CDR3 rearrangement, sequence reads were collapsed and filtered. For each sample, productive Simpson clonality was calculated as the square root of Simpson's diversity index across productive rearrangements. Imported from immuneACCESS, the table was reduced by TCRdb to in-frame sequences with V and J called. These copies leave out some clones; in studies compared against another copy, an unresolved V gene accounts for under half, and the cause of the remainder is not known. The DNA was the basis for D and trimming; V, J and clone size are from that table. In this sample the table shows 200,000 to 300,000 clones, about 83% of which occur a single time. Approximately 2.1% of the sample belongs to the ten largest clones.

Paper-wide results and their limitations: Clinical and demographic metadata were provided uncurated, with the amount varying by source and participant.

Participants in the prospective study were enrolled through a virtual design, were aged roughly 18 to 100 years, and lived in roughly 24 United States geographic areas. Cohort assignment in the prospective study relied on participant-reported clinical history from a screening survey and a study questionnaire. Recovered participants in ImmuneRACE Cohort 3 were defined as having two consecutive negative NP/OP PCR tests, clearance from a healthcare professional, or resolution of symptoms. In the prospective study, whole blood, serum and a nasopharyngeal or oropharyngeal swab were collected from each participant by mobile phlebotomists. Participants in the prospective study had the option to provide additional blood draws and questionnaires over an approximately 2-month period. Blood samples from the prospective study were shipped frozen or at room temperature prior to DNA extraction.

The sequenced sample was PBMCs or T cells enriched from blood (not recorded which). This TCR came from a woman aged 50 to 60 who had recovered from COVID-19. The sequence is built from TRBV5-4 and TRBJ2-3; matching of 5 bases hints at TRBD2 as the D gene. The CDR3 protein sequence reads: CASSSGERDTQYF. The sequenced DNA: TGTGCCAGCAGCTCCGGGGAACGGGATACGCAGTATTTT. Here the CDR3 is joined to the reference TRBV5-4 and TRBJ2-3 genes, and the full variable domain is: ETGVTQSPTHLIKTRGQQVTLRCSSQSGHNTVSWYQQALGQGPQFIFQYYREEENGRGNFPPRFSGLQFPNYSSELNVNALELDDSALYLCASSSGERDTQYFGPGTRLTVL.